The 11 T cell receptor beta chains below all came from one sample that was sequenced in a study of OX40 agonist ivuxolimab in advanced cancers. Generated by immunoSEQ multiplex PCR, the TCRdb table keeps only in-frame clones and is missing some. The sample records about 47,000 clones, around 85% being singletons. Sequences were derived from CD4+ or CD8+ T cells sorted from blood, sampled in a trial of the OX40 agonist ivuxolimab. The receptors derive from an adult with an advanced solid tumor such as melanoma, head and neck, liver or kidney cancer.

The V gene is TRBV5-1, the J gene TRBJ1-1; no definite D call. The length of the CDR3 is 14 residues. The V gene's germline CDR1 is SGHRS and CDR2 YFSETQ. V was cut by 0 bases and J by 0 bases, with 6 bases left in between. This CDR3 reads CASSLEGMNTEAFF. CDR3 sequence (DNA): TGCGCCAGCAGCTTGGAGGGCATGAACACTGAAGCTTTCTTT.

The rearrangement joins TRBV9 to TRBJ2-2, with 14 nucleotides matching TRBD2. Germline CDR1 reads SGDLS; CDR2 reads YYNGEE. The trim removed 3 bases at V and 4 bases at J, leaving 2 bases unmatched. This CDR3 has 16 amino acids. The CDR3 protein is CASSEGLAGVTGELFF. The DNA of the CDR3 is TGTGCCAGCAGCGAGGGACTAGCGGGAGTCACCGGGGAGCTGTTTTTT.

CDR3 DNA: TGCGCCAGCAGCGCGGAGGGGGCTTGGGGTGTTGAGGAGACCCAGTACTTC. Translated, it gives CASSAEGAWGVEETQYF. The chain carries TRBV5-1 and TRBJ2-5; D might be TRBD1 (7 bases). Germline V gene data show CDR1 as SGHRS and CDR2 as YFSETQ. This CDR3 is built from 17 residues. V was trimmed by 4 bases and J by 5 bases, leaving 24 bases between them.

V usage is TRBV15 and J usage is TRBJ1-6; D is undetermined. V gave up 5 bases and J gave up 7 bases, with 15 bases separating them. Germline V lookup: CDR1 LNHNV, CDR2 YYDKDF (reference sequence). This CDR3 is built from 15 residues. Written as DNA, the CDR3 is TGTGCCACCAGCGCCGGGCTATCCCTGAATTCACCCCTCCACTTT. Translated: CATSAGLSLNSPLHF. Complete variable domain (other parts from reference TRBV15 and TRBJ1-6): DAMVIQNPRYQVTQFGKPVTLSCSQTLNHNVMYWYQQKSSQAPKLLFHYYDKDFNNEADTPDNFQSRRPNTSFCFLDIRSPGLGDTAMYLCATSAGLSLNSPLHFGNGTRLTVT.

The chain is built from TRBV18 and TRBJ2-7; D remains ambiguous. CDR3 length: 16 residues. CDR1 and CDR2 (germline): KGHSH, LQKENI. Between the trimmed V and J ends, which lost 3 bases and 2 bases, there was a span of 17 bases. Here the CDR3 reads CASSPLQGYETYEQYF. CDR3 nucleotide sequence: TGTGCCAGCTCACCGCTACAAGGTTATGAGACCTACGAGCAGTACTTC.

The chain recombines TRBV18 with TRBJ2-5, with D possibly matching TRBD2 (5 bases). The CDR3 loop spans 15 amino acids. The germline CDR1 and CDR2 sequences are KGHSH and LQKENI. The V and J ends lost 4 bases and 5 bases respectively, with 17 bases between them. The chain's CDR3 is CASSREGIRSETQYF. The CDR3 DNA sequence: TGTGCCAGCTCACGAGAGGGAATTAGATCGGAGACCCAGTACTTC.

This chain connects TRBV5-4 to TRBJ2-2, with D unresolved. Trimming cost V 4 bases and J 5 bases, with 9 bases left between them. This CDR3 region has 13 residues. Germline values: CDR1 SGHNT, CDR2 YYREEE (reference sequence). Here the CDR3 reads CASSVDFTGELFF. Here the CDR3 DNA reads TGTGCCAGCAGCGTAGACTTTACCGGGGAGCTGTTTTTT.

The V call is TRBV29-1, the J call TRBJ2-7, with D unclear. Trimming left V 5 bases short and J 4 bases short, with 9 bases between. Germline lookup yields CDR1 SQVTM and CDR2 ANQGSEA. CDR3 length equals 11 residues. The CDR3 protein is CSVKWAYEQYF. CDR3 sequence (DNA): TGCAGCGTTAAATGGGCATACGAGCAGTACTTC.

Turning to this clone: The junction does not match germline at one end; this may be a read error. This sequence joins TRBV7-7 and TRBJ2-1; D is possibly TRBD1 (6 bases). The germline CDR1 and CDR2 sequences are SSHAT and FNYEAQ (reference sequence). The CDR3 runs 15 residues. The DNA of the CDR3 is TGTGCTAGCAGCTCAGGGGTTGGCTCCTACAATGAGCAGTTCTTC. Amino acid sequence: CASSSGVGSYNEQFF.

The V gene is TRBV18, the J gene TRBJ1-1; D not certain. The CDR3 is made up of 13 amino acids. The germline V gene has CDR1 KGHSH and CDR2 LQKENI. V lost 5 bases, J lost 1 base, and 8 bases lay in between. The CDR3 DNA reads TGTGCCAGCTCAGTGCTCGAGAACACTGAAGCTTTCTTT. It encodes CASSVLENTEAFF.

The chain is built from TRBV27 and TRBJ2-1, with D hard to call. Trimming removed 3 bases from V and 8 bases from J, with 5 bases in between. The CDR3 consists of 11 residues. Germline V gene data show CDR1 as MNHEY and CDR2 as SMNVEV (reference sequence). The CDR3 region has the DNA TGTGCCAGCAGTTTCCGGGATGAGCAGTTCTTC. Protein product: CASSFRDEQFF.